This T cell receptor (beta chain) is from a study of blood T cell repertoires in COVID-19. About the research overall: Spain, Italy and the United States supplied samples that represented acute and convalescent COVID-19. Sample material is recorded as cDNA or gDNA derived from T cells, B-cell-depleted T cells, or PBMCs.

The germline V and J ends were trimmed by 0 bases and 2 bases, with 11 bases remaining between them. The length of the CDR3 is 15 residues. Germline loops: CDR1 KGHSH, CDR2 LQKENI. Cohorts were based on clinical histories the participants reported. Methods used by the authors: Amplification with reference gene primers provided the estimates of nucleated cell counts. Assay: immunoSEQ multiplex PCR; the TCRdb copy retains only in-frame clones and omits some. V, J and clone size reflect that table, while D and trimming were determined from the DNA. The sample yields fewer than 250,000 clones, 83% seen once.

The V gene is TRBV18, the J gene TRBJ2-7, with a possible D match to TRBD2 (5 bases). The TCR comes from a middle-aged woman who had been exposed to COVID-19. The sample was PBMCs or T cells enriched from blood (not recorded which). The CDR3 DNA reads TGTGCCAGCTCACCACCTCCGGGGATTACCTACGAGCAGTACTTC. Protein: CASSPPPGITYEQYF.